The 7 T cell receptor beta chains presented below share a single source sample, sequenced in a study of T cell responses to AZD1222 COVID-19 vaccine. TCRdb's table, derived via immunoSEQ multiplex PCR, lists solely in-frame clones and lacks some. The sample consists of about 96,000 clones, roughly nine tenths of them appearing once. This material consisted of peripheral blood, taken on day 0 of AZD1222 vaccination. The origin of the receptors is an adult in good health.

This chain links TRBV25-1 with TRBJ2-1; 8 positions match TRBD1. V lost 7 bases, J lost 11 bases, and 10 bases stayed unmatched. The CDR3 runs to 13 residues. Germline CDR1 reads MGHDK; CDR2 reads SYGVNS. CDR3 sequence (DNA): TGTGCCAGCAAAACGGACAGGGCGGTTAAGCAGTTCTTC. Translating it yields CASKTDRAVKQFF.

The rearrangement joins TRBV27 to TRBJ1-5; 8 bases fit TRBD1. The germline V gene has CDR1 MNHEY and CDR2 SMNVEV (reference sequence). Unmatched junction bases numbered 4, after V lost 1 base and J lost 2 bases. The CDR3 is made up of 16 amino acids. CDR3 coding DNA: TGTGCCAGCAGTTTATTCCCGGGACAGGGCAATCAGCCCCAGCATTTT. Translation gives CASSLFPGQGNQPQHF.

This clone appeared once. The chain uses TRBV18 and TRBJ1-2; perhaps TRBD1 as D (6 bases). Germline values: CDR1 KGHSH, CDR2 LQKENI. V lost 0 bases, J lost 4 bases, and 12 bases lay in between. The CDR3 has 15 amino acids. The CDR3 protein is CASSPPRGLGYGYTF. CDR3 nucleotide sequence: TGTGCCAGCTCACCACCTCGGGGGCTGGGCTATGGCTACACCTTC.

This chain joins TRBV5-1 and TRBJ2-3; D gene unclear. V lost 0 bases and J lost 4, with 12 bases in between. CDR1 and CDR2 from the germline V gene are SGHRS and YFSETQ. The CDR3 sequence is 15 residues long. CDR3 in amino acids: CASSLVGASSDTQYF. CDR3 sequence (DNA): TGCGCCAGCAGCTTGGTAGGCGCCAGCTCAGATACGCAGTATTTT. The full variable domain, its missing parts supplied by reference TRBV5-1 and TRBJ2-3, is KAGVTQTPRYLIKTRGQQVTLSCSPISGHRSVSWYQQTPGQGLQFLFEYFSETQRNKGNFPGRFSGRQFSNSRSEMNVSTLELGDSALYLCASSLVGASSDTQYFGPGTRLTVL.

This clone was found a few times. CDR3 amino acids: CASGATGFGNTIYF. The CDR3 bases are TGTGCTAGTGGGGCGACAGGGTTTGGAAACACCATATATTTT. The chain recombines TRBV12-5 with TRBJ1-3; 7 positions match TRBD1. Per the germline V gene, CDR1 is LGHNT and CDR2 is FRNRAP. This CDR3 comprises 14 residues. With 6 bases clipped from V and 3 bases from J, the junction kept 5 bases outside the gene matches.

CDR3 residues: CASSLVLAGRNEQFF. The CDR3 coding sequence is TGTGCCAGCAGCTTGGTATTAGCGGGACGCAATGAGCAGTTCTTC. The V call is TRBV7-8, the J call TRBJ2-1, with TRBD2 matching over 8 bases. Germline assignment: CDR1 SGHVS and CDR2 FQNEAQ. The CDR3 covers 15 residues. J gave up 6 bases and V 3 bases, and 7 bases lay outside the gene matches.

The sample holds one count of this clone. The chain is built from TRBV9 and TRBJ2-3; TRBD1 matches at 7 bases. The V and J ends lost 2 bases and 3 bases, in that order; junction bases with no gene match: 6. The germline V gene encodes CDR1 SGDLS and CDR2 YYNGEE. This CDR3 is built from 15 residues. The DNA for the CDR3 is TGTGCCAGCAGCGTGTACAGGGGCTATACAGATACGCAGTATTTT. Translation gives CASSVYRGYTDTQYF.